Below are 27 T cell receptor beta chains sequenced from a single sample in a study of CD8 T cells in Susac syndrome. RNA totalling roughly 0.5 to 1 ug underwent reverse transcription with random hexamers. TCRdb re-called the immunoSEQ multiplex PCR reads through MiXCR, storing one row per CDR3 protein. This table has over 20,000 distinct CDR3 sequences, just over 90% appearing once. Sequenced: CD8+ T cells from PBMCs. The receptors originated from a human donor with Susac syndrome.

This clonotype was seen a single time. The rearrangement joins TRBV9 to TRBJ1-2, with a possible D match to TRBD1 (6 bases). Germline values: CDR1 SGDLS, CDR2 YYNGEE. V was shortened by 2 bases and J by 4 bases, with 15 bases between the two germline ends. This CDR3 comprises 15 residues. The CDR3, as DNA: TGTGCCAGCAGCGTCTCCCCGGGGGGCAGCTATGGCTACACCTTC. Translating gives CASSVSPGGSYGYTF. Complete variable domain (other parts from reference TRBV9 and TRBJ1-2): DSGVTQTPKHLITATGQRVTLRCSPRSGDLSVYWYQQSLDQGLQFLIQYYNGEERAKGNILERFSAQQFPDLHSELNLSSLELGDSALYFCASSVSPGGSYGYTFGSGTRLTVV.

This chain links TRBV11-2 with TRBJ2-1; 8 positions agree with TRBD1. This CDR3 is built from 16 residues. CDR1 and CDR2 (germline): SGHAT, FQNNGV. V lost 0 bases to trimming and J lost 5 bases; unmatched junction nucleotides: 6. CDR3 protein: CASSLDKGQENNEQFF. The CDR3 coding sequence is TGTGCCAGCAGCTTAGATAAGGGACAGGAAAACAATGAGCAGTTCTTC.

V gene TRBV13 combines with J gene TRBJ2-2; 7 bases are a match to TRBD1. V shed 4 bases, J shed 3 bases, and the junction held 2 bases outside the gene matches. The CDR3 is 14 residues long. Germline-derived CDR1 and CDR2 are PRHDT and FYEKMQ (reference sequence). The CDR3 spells CASSSGQYTGELFF. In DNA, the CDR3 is TGTGCCAGCAGCTCGGGACAGTACACCGGGGAGCTGTTTTTT.

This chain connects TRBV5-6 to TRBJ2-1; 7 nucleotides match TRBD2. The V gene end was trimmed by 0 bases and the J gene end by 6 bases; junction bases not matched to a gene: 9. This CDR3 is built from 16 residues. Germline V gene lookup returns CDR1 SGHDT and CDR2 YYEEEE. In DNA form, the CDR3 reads TGTGCCAGCAGCTTGGGGGCCGGGGGGACGGGCAATGAGCAGTTCTTC. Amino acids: CASSLGAGGTGNEQFF.

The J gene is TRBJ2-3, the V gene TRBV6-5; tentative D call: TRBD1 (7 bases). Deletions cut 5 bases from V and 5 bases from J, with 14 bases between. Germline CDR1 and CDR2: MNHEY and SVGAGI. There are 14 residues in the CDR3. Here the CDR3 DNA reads TGTGCCAGCAGTCAGGGGGGACGAGGAGATACGCAGTATTTT. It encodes CASSQGGRGDTQYF.

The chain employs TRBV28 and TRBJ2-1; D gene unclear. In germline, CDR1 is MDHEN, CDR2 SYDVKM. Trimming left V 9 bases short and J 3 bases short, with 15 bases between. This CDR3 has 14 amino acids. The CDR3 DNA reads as TGTGCCAGTGCAATCGGCGCATACTACAATGAGCAGTTCTTC. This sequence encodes CASAIGAYYNEQFF.

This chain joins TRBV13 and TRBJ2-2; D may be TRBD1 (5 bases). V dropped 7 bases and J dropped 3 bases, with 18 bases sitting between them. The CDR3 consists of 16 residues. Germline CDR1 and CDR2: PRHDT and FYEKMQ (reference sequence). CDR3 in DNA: TGTGCCAGCACCCTCTGGGTGGGGCCGTACACCGGGGAGCTGTTTTTT. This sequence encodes CASTLWVGPYTGELFF. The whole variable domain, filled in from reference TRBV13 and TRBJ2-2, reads AAGVIQSPRHLIKEKRETATLKCYPIPRHDTVYWYQQGPGQDPQFLISFYEKMQSDKGSIPDRFSAQQFSDYHSELNMSSLELGDSALYFCASTLWVGPYTGELFFGEGSRLTVL.

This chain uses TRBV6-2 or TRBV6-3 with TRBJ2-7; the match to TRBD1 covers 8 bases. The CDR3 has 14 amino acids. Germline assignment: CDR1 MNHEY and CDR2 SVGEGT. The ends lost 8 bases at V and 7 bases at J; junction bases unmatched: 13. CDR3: CASASGTGRREQYF. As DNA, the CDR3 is TGTGCCAGCGCCTCCGGGACAGGACGAAGGGAGCAGTACTTC.

Here the CDR3 reads CASSPGQGDEQYF. CDR3 bases: TGTGCCAGCAGCCCGGGACAGGGGGATGAGCAGTACTTC. This chain uses TRBV6-6 with TRBJ2-7, with TRBD1 matching 11 bases. Germline V lookup: CDR1 MNHNY, CDR2 SVGAGI (reference sequence). Germline trimming cut 6 bases from V and 7 bases from J; bases unmatched to any gene: 5. CDR3 length: 13 amino acids.

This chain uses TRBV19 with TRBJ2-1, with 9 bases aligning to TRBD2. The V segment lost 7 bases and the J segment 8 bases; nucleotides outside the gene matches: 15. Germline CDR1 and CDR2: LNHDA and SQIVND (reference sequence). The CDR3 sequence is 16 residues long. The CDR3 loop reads CASTPDSSGALHEQFF. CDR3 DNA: TGTGCCAGTACCCCCGATTCTAGCGGGGCCCTACATGAGCAGTTCTTC.

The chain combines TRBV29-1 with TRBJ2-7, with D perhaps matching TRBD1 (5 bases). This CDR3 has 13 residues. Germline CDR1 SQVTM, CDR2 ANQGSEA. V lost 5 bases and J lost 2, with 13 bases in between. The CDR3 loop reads CSVHDRTAYEQYF. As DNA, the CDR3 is TGCAGCGTTCACGACAGAACGGCCTACGAGCAGTACTTC.

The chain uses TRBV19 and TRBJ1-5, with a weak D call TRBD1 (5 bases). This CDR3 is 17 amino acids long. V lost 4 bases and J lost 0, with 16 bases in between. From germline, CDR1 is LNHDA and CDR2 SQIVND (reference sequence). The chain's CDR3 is CASSTTGGRYSNQPQHF. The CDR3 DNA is TGTGCCAGTAGTACAACAGGAGGACGGTATAGCAATCAGCCCCAGCATTTT.

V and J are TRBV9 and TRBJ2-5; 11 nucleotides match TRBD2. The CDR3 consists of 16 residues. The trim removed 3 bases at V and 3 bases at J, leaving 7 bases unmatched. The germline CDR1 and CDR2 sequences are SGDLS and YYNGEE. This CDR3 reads CASSATLGLAEETQYF. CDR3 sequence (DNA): TGTGCCAGCAGCGCGACCTTGGGACTAGCGGAAGAGACCCAGTACTTC.

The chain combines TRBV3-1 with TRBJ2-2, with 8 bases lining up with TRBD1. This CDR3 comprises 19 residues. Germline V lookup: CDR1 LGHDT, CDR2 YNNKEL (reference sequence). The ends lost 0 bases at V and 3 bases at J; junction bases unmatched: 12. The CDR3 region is CASSQDYRRTGRDTGELFF. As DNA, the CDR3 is TGTGCCAGCAGCCAAGATTACAGGAGGACAGGGCGGGACACCGGGGAGCTGTTTTTT.

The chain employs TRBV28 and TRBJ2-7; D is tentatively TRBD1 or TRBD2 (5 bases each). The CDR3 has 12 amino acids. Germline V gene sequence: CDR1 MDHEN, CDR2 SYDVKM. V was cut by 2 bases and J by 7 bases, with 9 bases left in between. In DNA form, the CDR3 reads TGTGCCAGCAGTTTAGGGGGTGGGGAGCAGTACTTC. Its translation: CASSLGGGEQYF.

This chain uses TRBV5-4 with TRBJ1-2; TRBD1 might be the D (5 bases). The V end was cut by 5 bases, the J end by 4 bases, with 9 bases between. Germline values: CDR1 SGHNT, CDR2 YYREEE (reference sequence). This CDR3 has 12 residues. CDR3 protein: CASRGPTYGYTF. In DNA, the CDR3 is TGTGCCAGCAGGGGACCCACCTATGGCTACACCTTC.

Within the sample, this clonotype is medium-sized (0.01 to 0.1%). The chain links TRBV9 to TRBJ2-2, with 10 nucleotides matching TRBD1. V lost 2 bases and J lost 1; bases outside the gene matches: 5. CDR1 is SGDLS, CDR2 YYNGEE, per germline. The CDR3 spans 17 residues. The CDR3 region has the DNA TGTGCCAGCAGCGTTACTCGGGACAGGGGGAACACCGGGGAGCTGTTTTTT. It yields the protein CASSVTRDRGNTGELFF. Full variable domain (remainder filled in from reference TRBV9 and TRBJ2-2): DSGVTQTPKHLITATGQRVTLRCSPRSGDLSVYWYQQSLDQGLQFLIQYYNGEERAKGNILERFSAQQFPDLHSELNLSSLELGDSALYFCASSVTRDRGNTGELFFGEGSRLTVL.

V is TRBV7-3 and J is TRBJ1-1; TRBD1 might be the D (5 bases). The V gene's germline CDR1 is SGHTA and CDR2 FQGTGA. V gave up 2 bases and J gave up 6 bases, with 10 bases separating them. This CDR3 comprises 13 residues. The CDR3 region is CASSLDPGAEAFF. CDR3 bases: TGTGCCAGCAGCTTAGACCCGGGGGCTGAAGCTTTCTTT.

The CDR3 bases are TGTGCCAGCAGCTTAGATTTAGGGACGTACCAAGAGACCCAGTACTTC. This codes for CASSLDLGTYQETQYF. The chain uses TRBV7-9 and TRBJ2-5; D assignment may be TRBD1 or TRBD2 (5 bases each). The CDR3 contains 16 residues. V was pared by 1 base and J by 0 bases, with 12 bases between. CDR1 and CDR2 (germline): SEHNR, FQNEAQ (reference sequence).

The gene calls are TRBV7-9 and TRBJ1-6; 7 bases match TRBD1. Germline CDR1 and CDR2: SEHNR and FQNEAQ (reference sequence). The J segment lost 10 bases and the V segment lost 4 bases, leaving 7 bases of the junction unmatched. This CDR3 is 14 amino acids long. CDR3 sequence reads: CASSSTTTGSPLHF. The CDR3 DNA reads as TGTGCCAGCAGCTCCACTACGACAGGGTCACCCCTCCACTTT.

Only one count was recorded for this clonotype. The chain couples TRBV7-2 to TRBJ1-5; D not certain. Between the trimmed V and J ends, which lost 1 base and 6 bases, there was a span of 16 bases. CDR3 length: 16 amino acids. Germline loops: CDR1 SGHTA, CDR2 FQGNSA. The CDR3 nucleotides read TGTGCCAGCAGCTTAGTGGGTGGGGATTGGACTCAGCCCCAGCATTTT. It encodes CASSLVGGDWTQPQHF.

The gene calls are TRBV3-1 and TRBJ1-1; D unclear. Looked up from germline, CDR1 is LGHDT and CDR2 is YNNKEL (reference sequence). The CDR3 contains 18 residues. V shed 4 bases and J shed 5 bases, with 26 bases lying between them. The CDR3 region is CASSRALSRIEPGTEAFF. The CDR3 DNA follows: TGTGCCAGCAGCCGGGCCCTCTCCCGGATCGAGCCGGGGACTGAAGCTTTCTTT.

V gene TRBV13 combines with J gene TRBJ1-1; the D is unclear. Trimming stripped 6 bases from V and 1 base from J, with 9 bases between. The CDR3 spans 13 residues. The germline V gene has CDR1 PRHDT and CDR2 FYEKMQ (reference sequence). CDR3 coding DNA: TGTGCCAGCAGGTCGACACCGAACACTGAAGCTTTCTTT. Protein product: CASRSTPNTEAFF.

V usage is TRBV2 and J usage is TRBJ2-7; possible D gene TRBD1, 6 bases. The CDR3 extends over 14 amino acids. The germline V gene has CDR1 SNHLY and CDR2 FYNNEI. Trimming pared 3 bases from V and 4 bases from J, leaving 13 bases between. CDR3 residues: CASSDGTIGYEQYF. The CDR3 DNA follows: TGTGCCAGCAGTGACGGGACAATTGGGTACGAGCAGTACTTC.

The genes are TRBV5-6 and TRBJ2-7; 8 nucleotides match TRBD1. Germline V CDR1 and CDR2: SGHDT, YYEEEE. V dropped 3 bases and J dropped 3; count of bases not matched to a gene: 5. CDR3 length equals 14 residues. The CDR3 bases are TGTGCCAGCAGCTCAGGACAGGGCTACTACGAGCAGTACTTC. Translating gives CASSSGQGYYEQYF.

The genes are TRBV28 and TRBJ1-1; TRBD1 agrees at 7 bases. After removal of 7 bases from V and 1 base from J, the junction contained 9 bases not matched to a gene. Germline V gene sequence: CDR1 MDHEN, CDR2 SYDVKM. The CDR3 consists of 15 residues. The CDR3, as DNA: TGTGCCAGCACAGACAGGGCCTTAGGGAACACTGAAGCTTTCTTT. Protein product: CASTDRALGNTEAFF.

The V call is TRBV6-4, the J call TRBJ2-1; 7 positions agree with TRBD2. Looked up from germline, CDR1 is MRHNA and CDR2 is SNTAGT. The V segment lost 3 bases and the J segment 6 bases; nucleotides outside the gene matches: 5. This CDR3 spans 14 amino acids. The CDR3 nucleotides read TGTGCCAGCAGTGAGGGGAGGGAGGGCAATGAGCAGTTCTTC. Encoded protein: CASSEGREGNEQFF.